This TCR beta chain comes out of a study of PD-1 blockade in classical Hodgkin lymphoma. General observations from the study: Complete responders matched newly diagnosed patients in baseline diversity. Patients were excluded if nivolumab began under 1 year after ASCT (the autologous transplant). Relative to healthy donors, newly diagnosed patients reportedly had lower baseline TCR diversity, which was reported as lower still in relapsed/refractory patients.

Noted time point: cycle 4 day 1 (C4D1), after 6 weeks of nivolumab. Every patient had relapsed following autologous stem cell transplantation, and cohorts differed in brentuximab vedotin exposure. Best overall response was complete response, partial response or progressive disease in these relapsed/refractory classical Hodgkin lymphoma patients. This clone was observed a few times. Antigen specificity is unknown. Using immunoSEQ multiplex PCR, the repertoire was profiled, and TCRdb retains in-frame clones only, with some absent. This table has roughly 90,000 clones, 83% appearing once. This receptor was identified in a human donor with classical Hodgkin lymphoma. Here the sequenced sample was peripheral blood mononuclear cells (PBMCs), taken before the fourth cycle of nivolumab.

The CDR3 DNA reads as TGTGCCAGCAGCCCTAGGGGAGCGGCCGGGGGAACCCAGTACTTC. Translation: CASSPRGAAGGTQYF. This chain uses TRBV11-2 with TRBJ2-5, with D maybe TRBD2 (6 bases). This CDR3 contains 15 residues. V shed 5 bases and J shed 8 bases, with 21 bases lying between them. Germline loops: CDR1 SGHAT, CDR2 FQNNGV.